This T cell receptor (beta chain) derives from a study of lung T cells in sarcoidosis with Löfgren's syndrome. The overall study: Löfgren's syndrome patients were the main repertoire analysis focus.

This clonotype counts as medium-sized. The CDR3 has 14 amino acids. Trimming stripped 6 bases from V and 0 bases from J, with 12 bases between. Germline CDR1 is DFQATT and CDR2 is SNEGSKA (reference sequence). TCRdb processed the reads anew with MiXCR; each CDR3 protein has one entry. Here the sample spans a few thousand distinct CDR3 sequences, more than 20% being singletons. The origin of this receptor is a human donor with sarcoidosis (Löfgren's syndrome or another form), or a control subject (not recorded which). J is TRBJ2-1 and V is TRBV20-1; D is unresolved. The sample taken for sequencing was CD4+ T cells from bronchoalveolar lavage. Written as DNA, the CDR3 is TGCAGTGCGCGGACCCTTCCCTCCTACAATGAGCAGTTCTTC. It is translated as CSARTLPSYNEQFF.